The clone carrying this TCR beta chain was recorded a few times. The antigen is unknown. Germline values: CDR1 LGHDT, CDR2 YNNKEL (reference sequence). The V gene end was trimmed by 4 bases and the J gene end by 5 bases; junction bases not matched to a gene: 13. The CDR3 covers 16 residues. This entry is derived from a study of blood T cells in healthy people across ages. Study results and caveats: Relative to aged donors, long-lived donors carried more naive CD4+ cells and displayed higher diversity. Naive and antigen-experienced cells were not separated, limiting conclusive comparison.

A second PCR, run for about 7 to 11 cycles, used a sample-barcoded 5' primer plus a J-beta primer mix. MiXCR was run by TCRdb on the 5' RACE reads, yielding one entry per CDR3 protein. The sample carries about a million distinct CDR3 sequences, 40% to 60% recorded once. Per sample, no less than 5 micrograms of total RNA were extracted. The clonotype was recovered from a man aged 25 to 40 in good health. The specimen sequenced was blood. This chain joins TRBV3-1 and TRBJ1-2; 7 bases match TRBD1. CDR3 loop: CASSLSGTAIGYGYTF. Written as DNA, the CDR3 is TGTGCCAGCAGCCTCAGCGGGACAGCCATCGGGTATGGCTACACCTTC.